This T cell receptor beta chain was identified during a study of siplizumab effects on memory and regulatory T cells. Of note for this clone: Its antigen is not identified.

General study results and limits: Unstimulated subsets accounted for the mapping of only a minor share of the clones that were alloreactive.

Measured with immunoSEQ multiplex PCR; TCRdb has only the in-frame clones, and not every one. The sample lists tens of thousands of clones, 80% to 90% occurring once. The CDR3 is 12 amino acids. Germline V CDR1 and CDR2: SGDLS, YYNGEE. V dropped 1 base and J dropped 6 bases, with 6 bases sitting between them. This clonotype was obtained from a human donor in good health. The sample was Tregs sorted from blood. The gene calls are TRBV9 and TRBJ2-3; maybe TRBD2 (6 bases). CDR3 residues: CASSVRGDTQYF. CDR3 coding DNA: TGTGCCAGCAGCGTACGGGGGGATACGCAGTATTTT. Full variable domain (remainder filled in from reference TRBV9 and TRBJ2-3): DSGVTQTPKHLITATGQRVTLRCSPRSGDLSVYWYQQSLDQGLQFLIQYYNGEERAKGNILERFSAQQFPDLHSELNLSSLELGDSALYFCASSVRGDTQYFGPGTRLTVL.